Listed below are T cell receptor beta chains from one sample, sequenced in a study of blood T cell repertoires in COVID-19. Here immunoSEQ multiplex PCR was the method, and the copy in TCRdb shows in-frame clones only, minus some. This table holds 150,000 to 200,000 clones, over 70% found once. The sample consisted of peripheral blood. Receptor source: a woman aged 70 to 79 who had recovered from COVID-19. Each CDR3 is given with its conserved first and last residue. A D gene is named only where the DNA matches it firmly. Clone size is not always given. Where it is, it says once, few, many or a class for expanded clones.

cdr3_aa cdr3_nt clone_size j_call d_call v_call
CASSLRDRGNEQFF TGCGCCAGCAGCCTCAGGGACAGGGGCAATGAGCAGTTCTTC . TRBJ2-1 TRBD1 TRBV5-1
CASSLGGPRYF TGTGCCAGCAGCTTAGGGGGGCCACGCTATTTT many TRBJ1-3 . TRBV7-9
CASSQGAGPGYTF TGTGCCAGCAGCCAAGGGGCGGGACCTGGCTACACCTTC . TRBJ1-2 . TRBV2
CASSLPETGNYGYTF TGTGCCAGCTCACTCCCGGAGACAGGGAACTATGGCTACACCTTC few TRBJ1-2 TRBD1 TRBV18
CASSHQREWGEQFF TGCGCCAGCAGTCACCAGCGGGAGTGGGGTGAGCAGTTCTTC . TRBJ2-1 TRBD2 TRBV23-1
CASSPQTGNTEAFF TGTGCCAGCAGCCCCCAAACAGGGAACACTGAAGCTTTCTTT . TRBJ1-1 . TRBV2
CASSQSRSYGYTF TGCGCCAGCAGTCAATCGCGGAGCTATGGCTACACCTTC . TRBJ1-2 . TRBV23-1
CAPHVGQYF TGTGCCCCCCACGTCGGGCAGTACTTC . TRBJ2-7 . TRBV2
CASSAGQNEKLFF TGTGCCAGCAGCGCGGGACAGAATGAAAAACTGTTTTTT few TRBJ1-4 TRBD1 TRBV9
CASSTGPPNYGYTF TGTGCCAGCAGTACAGGGCCACCTAACTATGGCTACACCTTC once TRBJ1-2 . TRBV2
CATRLAGGPYEQYF TGTGCCACCCGACTAGCGGGAGGCCCCTACGAGCAGTACTTC . TRBJ2-7 TRBD2 TRBV19
CAISETGTGVYEQYF TGTGCCATCAGTGAAACCGGGACAGGGGTCTACGAGCAGTACTTC . TRBJ2-7 TRBD1 TRBV10-3
CASSLDPGGTEAFF TGCGCCAGCAGCCTGGACCCGGGGGGTACTGAAGCTTTCTTT . TRBJ1-1 . TRBV5-1
CASSRGGANTGELFF TGTGCCAGCAGCCGCGGGGGCGCGAACACCGGGGAGCTGTTTTTT . TRBJ2-2 . TRBV6-2/TRBV6-3
CASSPGATRTDTQYF TGTGCCAGCAGCCCAGGGGCCACTCGCACAGATACGCAGTATTTT . TRBJ2-3 . TRBV11-3
CASSPKREFSYEQYF TGTGCCAGCAGCCCTAAGCGGGAGTTTTCCTACGAGCAGTACTTC . TRBJ2-7 TRBD2 TRBV5-4
CASRLGGGYNSPLHF TGTGCCAGCAGGCTCGGAGGCGGCTATAATTCACCCCTCCACTTT . TRBJ1-6 . TRBV5-4
CASSLRGGSYNEQFF TGTGCCAGCAGCTTAAGGGGGGGCTCCTACAATGAGCAGTTCTTC . TRBJ2-1 TRBD2 TRBV7-3
CASSSFWGWEGSYEQYF TGCGCCAGCAGCTCTTTTTGGGGTTGGGAGGGCTCCTACGAGCAGTACTTC once TRBJ2-7 TRBD2 TRBV5-1
CASRVGRELFF TGTGCCAGTAGGGTGGGGCGGGAGCTGTTTTTT . TRBJ2-2 . TRBV19
CASSSVPRSGGHGYTF TGTGCCAGCAGCTCTGTCCCCAGGTCAGGGGGCCATGGCTACACCTTC once TRBJ1-2 TRBD1 TRBV5-4
CASSQVRGAKETQYF TGCGCCAGCAGCCAAGTGCGGGGGGCCAAAGAGACCCAGTACTTC . TRBJ2-5 TRBD2 TRBV4-1
CASSLERPPRQETQYF TGTGCCAGCAGCTTAGAGCGGCCGCCTAGACAAGAGACCCAGTACTTC . TRBJ2-5 . TRBV7-8
CASRRELAGGLSEQFF TGTGCCAGCAGACGCGAACTAGCGGGAGGGCTCAGTGAGCAGTTCTTC . TRBJ2-1 TRBD2 TRBV2
CASSLRQIGGHTEAFF TGTGCCAGCAGCCTCCGACAAATCGGGGGGCACACTGAAGCTTTCTTT many TRBJ1-1 . TRBV7-6
CASGAGLRYGYTF TGTGCTAGTGGTGCCGGACTGAGATATGGCTACACCTTC once TRBJ1-2 . TRBV12-5
CASSPGLSSYNEQFF TGTGCCAGCAGCCCGGGACTTAGCTCCTACAATGAGCAGTTCTTC . TRBJ2-1 . TRBV7-8
CASSPSGWSPPETQYF TGTGCCAGCTCACCCTCTGGGTGGAGTCCCCCAGAGACCCAGTACTTC . TRBJ2-5 . TRBV18
CASSNRGVAGDPTQETQYF TGTGCCAGCAGCAATAGAGGGGTAGCGGGAGACCCCACTCAAGAGACCCAGTACTTC . TRBJ2-5 . TRBV21-1
CASSRDYMNTEAFF TGTGCCAGCAGCCGGGACTACATGAACACTGAAGCTTTCTTT . TRBJ1-1 . TRBV5-5
CASSLSRAPYGYTF TGTGCCAGCAGTTTAAGCAGGGCCCCCTATGGCTACACCTTC . TRBJ1-2 . TRBV27
CASSRMDRESGDTQYF TGCGCCAGCAGCCGCATGGACAGGGAAAGTGGAGATACGCAGTATTTT once TRBJ2-3 TRBD1 TRBV4-3
CASSPRQGVEPQHF TGTGCCAGCAGCCCACGACAGGGCGTGGAGCCCCAGCATTTT . TRBJ1-5 TRBD1 TRBV7-8
CASTSVGGLAGRRTSTDTQYF TGTGCCAGCACCTCTGTCGGGGGACTAGCGGGACGACGAACTAGCACAGATACGCAGTATTTT . TRBJ2-3 TRBD2 TRBV27
CASSQGGRDPGAAQYF TGTGCCAGCAGCCAAGGAGGGCGGGACCCCGGAGCGGCCCAGTACTTC . TRBJ2-5 . TRBV4-2
CSVEDPRGDTEAFF TGCAGCGTTGAAGATCCCAGGGGGGACACTGAAGCTTTCTTT . TRBJ1-1 TRBD1 TRBV29-1
CASSWTGNQETQYF TGTGCCAGCTCATGGACAGGGAACCAAGAGACCCAGTACTTC few TRBJ2-5 TRBD1 TRBV18
CASSMASGHVGNEQFF TGTGCCAGTAGTATGGCTAGCGGACACGTCGGGAATGAGCAGTTCTTC . TRBJ2-1 TRBD2 TRBV19
CASSLIPGQGNEKLFF TGTGCCAGCTCACTGATCCCGGGACAGGGTAATGAAAAACTGTTTTTT . TRBJ1-4 TRBD1 TRBV18
CASRSLGEKLFF TGTGCCAGCAGGTCTTTGGGCGAAAAACTGTTTTTT . TRBJ1-4 . TRBV9
CASSVGGRETQYF TGTGCCAGCAGTGTGGGCGGGAGGGAGACCCAGTACTTC . TRBJ2-5 TRBD2 TRBV2
CASTRLGTASGNTIYF TGTGCCAGCACCCGACTCGGGACAGCTTCTGGAAACACCATATATTTT . TRBJ1-3 TRBD1 TRBV4-2
CASSFQGTDTQYF TGTGCCAGCAGTTTTCAGGGAACAGATACGCAGTATTTT . TRBJ2-3 . TRBV28
CASRRDVTTYEQYF TGCGCCAGCAGGCGGGACGTAACCACCTACGAGCAGTACTTC . TRBJ2-7 . TRBV5-1
CAWTHRGTTNTGELFF TGTGCCTGGACCCACAGGGGGACTACCAACACCGGGGAGCTGTTTTTT . TRBJ2-2 . TRBV30
CASSFGSGSHNEQFF TGCGCCAGCAGCTTCGGTAGCGGGTCCCACAATGAGCAGTTCTTC . TRBJ2-1 TRBD2 TRBV5-1
CASSLEGARQPQHF TGTGCCAGCAGTTTAGAGGGGGCTCGGCAGCCCCAGCATTTT once TRBJ1-5 TRBD1 TRBV27